The T cell receptor (beta chain) described here comes from a study of T cell responses to AZD1222 COVID-19 vaccine. Study observations and caveats: It was only a handful of AZD1222 recipients who were seropositive at baseline. All repertoire sampling was performed exclusively after the peak T cell response.

Per the germline V gene, CDR1 is MNHEY and CDR2 is SMNVEV (reference sequence). V trimming: 5 bases; J trimming: 6 bases; junction bases outside the gene matches: 17. The CDR3 is 18 residues long. TCRdb's copy holds only in-frame clones and misses some; the assay was immunoSEQ multiplex PCR. Here the sample spans approximately 150,000 clones, about 90% being singletons. As to this clone: Its antigen remains unknown.

The source was peripheral blood, collected on day 0 of MenACWY control vaccination. The chain combines TRBV27 with TRBJ1-4, with TRBD1 matching 8 bases. The sequence derives from an adult in good health. CDR3 loop: CASSLRGGRGLGYEKLFF. The DNA of the CDR3 is TGTGCCAGCAGTCTCCGGGGCGGCAGGGGGCTGGGGTATGAAAAACTGTTTTTT.